This section outlines one TCR beta chain sequence together with its context. The antigen is not known. The junction departs from the called germline gene at one end, perhaps through a read error. These data are taken from a study of response to subunit inactivated influenza vaccine. TCRdb re-derived calls from the RT-PCR reads in MiXCR, one entry per CDR3 protein. The sample records about 190,000 distinct CDR3 sequences, roughly 14% being singletons. Points from the study as a whole: With each seasonal influenza vaccination, the authors suggested, few new T cells are recruited.

The CDR3 runs 13 residues. This TCR was sampled from a man in his fifties who received an inactivated influenza vaccine. The V gene is TRBV12-3 or TRBV12-4, the J gene TRBJ2-7, with 7 nucleotides matching TRBD1. Specimen: CD8+ T cells sorted from PBMCs, collected 5 to 6 days after vaccination. The CDR3 DNA follows: TGTGCCAGCAGCGCCGGGACAGACCTGCCCAATGGCTTC. Its translation is CASSAGTDLPNGF.